Following are 12 T cell receptor beta chains from one sample sequenced in a study of CD8+ T cells in alopecia areata. Following extraction, RNA underwent reverse transcription to cDNA, which served as the sequencing template. The repertoire was sequenced with immunoSEQ multiplex PCR; TCRdb's copy has only in-frame clones and lacks some. The table records 85,000 to 95,000 clones, more than 65% of them present only once. Regarding treatment: oral pan-JAK inhibitor, 5-10 mg twice daily. Sequencing used CD8+ T cells sorted from blood, obtained at roughly week 45, from a patient treated with tofacitinib. Receptors were obtained from a human donor with alopecia areata.

V usage is TRBV5-6 and J usage is TRBJ1-1, with 9 bases aligning to TRBD1. CDR3 length equals 17 residues. Unmatched junction bases numbered 12, after V lost 3 bases and J lost 3 bases. The germline CDR1 and CDR2 sequences are SGHDT and YYEEEE. CDR3 region: CASSSRTGGAVDTEAFF. CDR3 sequence (DNA): TGTGCCAGCAGCTCGAGAACAGGGGGCGCGGTTGACACTGAAGCTTTCTTT.

The chain combines TRBV6-5 with TRBJ1-1, with D tentatively TRBD1 (5 bases). Trimming took 5 bases from V and 8 from J, leaving 15 bases between them. The length of the CDR3 is 13 residues. Germline V gene sequence: CDR1 MNHEY, CDR2 SVGAGI. The CDR3 here is CASSHSRAGEAFF. The DNA of the CDR3 is TGTGCCAGCAGTCACAGCAGGGCGGGGGAAGCTTTCTTT.

This chain joins TRBV19 and TRBJ1-6, with no clear D. Germline V CDR1 and CDR2: LNHDA, SQIVND (reference sequence). This CDR3 contains 14 residues. V was clipped by 6 bases and J by 9 bases, with 15 bases between them. This chain's CDR3 is CASRDGVGISPLHF. In DNA form, the CDR3 reads TGTGCCAGTAGGGACGGGGTTGGAATTTCACCCCTCCACTTT. The whole variable domain, filled in from reference TRBV19 and TRBJ1-6, reads DGGITQSPKYLFRKEGQNVTLSCEQNLNHDAMYWYRQDPGQGLRLIYYSQIVNDFQKGDIAEGYSVSREKKESFPLTVTSAQKNPTAFYLCASRDGVGISPLHFGNGTRLTVT.

The CDR3 spells CASGQGGSYNEQFF. CDR3 in DNA: TGTGCCAGCGGACAGGGGGGGTCCTACAATGAGCAGTTCTTC. The chain carries TRBV27 and TRBJ2-1, with 10 bases fitting TRBD1. Losses at the gene ends were 8 bases for V and 1 base for J; bases not matched to a gene: 2. This CDR3 contains 14 residues. The germline V gene encodes CDR1 MNHEY and CDR2 SMNVEV (reference sequence).

This chain joins TRBV11-2 and TRBJ2-5; D is undetermined. The CDR3 runs 15 residues. V lost 1 base, J lost 0 bases, and 9 bases lay in between. From germline, CDR1 is SGHAT and CDR2 FQNNGV. The CDR3: CASSLVPRNQETQYF. The CDR3, as DNA: TGTGCCAGCAGCTTAGTCCCGCGAAACCAAGAGACCCAGTACTTC.

The rearrangement links TRBV5-6 to TRBJ2-5; 14 bases line up with TRBD2. The CDR3 loop spans 18 amino acids. Losses at the gene ends were 4 bases for V and 4 bases for J; bases not matched to a gene: 12. The germline CDR1 and CDR2 sequences are SGHDT and YYEEEE. This CDR3 reads CASSATTSGGASGETQYF. As DNA, the CDR3 is TGTGCCAGCAGCGCTACGACTAGCGGGGGGGCCAGTGGAGAGACCCAGTACTTC.

The rearrangement links TRBV11-2 to TRBJ2-3; D is unresolved. CDR1 and CDR2 from the germline V gene are SGHAT and FQNNGV. The CDR3 has 15 amino acids. Trimming left V 1 base short and J 0 bases short, with 8 bases between. The CDR3 is CASSLGGRSTDTQYF. The CDR3 coding sequence is TGTGCCAGCAGCTTAGGGGGAAGGAGCACAGATACGCAGTATTTT.

V usage is TRBV21-1 and J usage is TRBJ2-6; the table names TRBD2, a call not compared with the DNA. TRBV21-1 corresponds to a pseudogene. The CDR3 spans 16 residues. The CDR3 DNA reads as TGTGCCAGCAGCAGGGGAGAACTCTCTGGGGCCAACGTCCTGACTTTC. The encoded protein is CASSRGELSGANVLTF.

The chain employs TRBV25-1 and TRBJ2-7; no clear D gene. The CDR3 has 16 amino acids. V was pared by 3 bases and J by 3 bases, with 18 bases between. Germline-derived CDR1 and CDR2 are MGHDK and SYGVNS. The CDR3 protein is CASSDPSRATDYEQYF. As DNA, the CDR3 is TGTGCCAGCAGTGACCCCTCCCGTGCCACAGACTACGAGCAGTACTTC.

The chain recombines TRBV7-6 with TRBJ2-1; 8 bases align to TRBD2. With 5 bases clipped from V and 0 bases from J, the junction kept 6 bases outside the gene matches. Germline assignment: CDR1 SGHVS and CDR2 FNYEAQ. This CDR3 spans 16 amino acids. In DNA, the CDR3 is TGTGCCAGCAGCCCAATGACTAGCGACTCCTACAATGAGCAGTTCTTC. Amino acid sequence: CASSPMTSDSYNEQFF.

This clone was observed a single time. The CDR3 nucleotides read TGCGCCAGCGGGCCGGGACAGGGGTATGGCTACACCTTC. This sequence encodes CASGPGQGYGYTF. This rearrangement joins TRBV4-1 to TRBJ1-2, with 10 bases lining up with TRBD1. J lost 5 bases, V lost 8 bases, and 5 bases had no gene match. Germline CDR1 MGHRA, CDR2 YSYEKL. The CDR3 runs to 13 residues.

This clone was found a few times. The J gene is TRBJ2-2, the V gene TRBV19; D gene ambiguous. Germline V gene data show CDR1 as LNHDA and CDR2 as SQIVND (reference sequence). Trimming stripped 6 bases from V and 8 bases from J, with 10 bases between. The CDR3 extends over 12 amino acids. CDR3 DNA: TGTGCCAGTAGATATGGAAGAGGGGAGCTGTTTTTT. Protein: CASRYGRGELFF. The full variable domain, completed using reference TRBV19 and TRBJ2-2, is DGGITQSPKYLFRKEGQNVTLSCEQNLNHDAMYWYRQDPGQGLRLIYYSQIVNDFQKGDIAEGYSVSREKKESFPLTVTSAQKNPTAFYLCASRYGRGELFFGEGSRLTVL.